The sample holds many counts of the clone carrying this T cell receptor (beta chain). Antigen specificity is unknown. The entry originates in a study of regulatory T cells in long-lasting Graves disease. General study results and limits: Because few samples were included, accuracy may have been lower. Under persistent disease, TRBV28, TRBJ1-2 and TRBJ2-5 were used preferentially.

Arm-PCR with iRepertoire HTBI primers amplified the CDR3 regions for these TCR beta libraries. MiXCR, run by TCRdb on the multiplex PCR reads, gives a single entry per CDR3 protein. The sample contains approximately 490,000 distinct CDR3 sequences, about 16% of which appear only once. Time point denoted: newly diagnosed GD, antithyroid drugs for less than 3 months. From PBMCs, RNA was extracted and then used to make the TCR library. Around 10 milliliters of peripheral blood were drawn into EDTA tubes. The germline gives CDR1 MNHEY, CDR2 SMNVEV (reference sequence). The V gene end was trimmed by 6 bases and the J gene end by 4 bases; junction bases not matched to a gene: 9. The CDR3 totals 16 residues. The same data also contributed to another study, on T cells in Graves' hyperthyroidism and ophthalmopathy. That work adds: In the first-round RT-PCR of the TCR CDR3, the HTBI primer set was used.

V gene TRBV27 combines with J gene TRBJ2-1; 10 positions agree with TRBD2. This receptor was obtained from a man aged 35 to 55 with Graves disease. The sequencing used peripheral blood mononuclear cells (PBMCs), collected at new diagnosis, from a patient treated with antithyroid drugs. The CDR3 DNA sequence: TGTGCCAGCAGACGACCGGGACTAGCGCTATACAATGAGCAGTTCTTC. It yields the protein CASRRPGLALYNEQFF.